This T cell receptor beta chain was sequenced in a study of T cell responses to AZD1222 COVID-19 vaccine. Study-level findings and limits: Nearly half of spike-specific TCRs reportedly target variant regions that are unmutated in the B.1.351 and B.1.1.7 variants. In all cases, repertoires were sampled only after the peak T cell response.

Profiled with immunoSEQ multiplex PCR; TCRdb holds only in-frame clones, not every one. Of 100,000 to 150,000 clones in the sample, around 87% were seen once. Concerning this clone: Its cognate antigen is unknown.

This CDR3 is 16 amino acids long. V gave up 0 bases and J gave up 7 bases, with 14 bases separating them. The TCR originated in an adult in good health. The V gene is TRBV5-3, the J gene TRBJ1-6; D not resolved. TRBV5-3 is known as an ORF, though its function is uncertain. Specimen: peripheral blood, collected on day 0 of AZD1222 vaccination. The CDR3 region has the DNA TGTGCCAGAAGCTTGGTTGTGACGTTCAGGAATTCACCCCTCCACTTT. Protein product: CARSLVVTFRNSPLHF.